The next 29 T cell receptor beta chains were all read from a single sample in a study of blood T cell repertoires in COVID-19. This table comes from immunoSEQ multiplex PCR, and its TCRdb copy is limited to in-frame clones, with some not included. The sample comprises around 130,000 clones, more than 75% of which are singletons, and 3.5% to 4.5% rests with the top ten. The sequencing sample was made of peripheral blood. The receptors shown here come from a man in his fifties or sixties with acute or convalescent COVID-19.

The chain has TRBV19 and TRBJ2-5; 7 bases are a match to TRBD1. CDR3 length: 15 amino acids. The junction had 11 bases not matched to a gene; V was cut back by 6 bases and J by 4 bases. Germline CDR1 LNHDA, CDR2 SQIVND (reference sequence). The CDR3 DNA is TGTGCCAGTAGCCCTCGGACAGGTCCGGCAGAGACCCAGTACTTC. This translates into CASSPRTGPAETQYF.

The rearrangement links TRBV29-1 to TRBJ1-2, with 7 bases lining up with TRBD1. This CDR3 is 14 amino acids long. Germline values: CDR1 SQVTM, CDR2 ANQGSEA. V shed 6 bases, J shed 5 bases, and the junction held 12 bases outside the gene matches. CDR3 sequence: CSVIDRVEGYGYTF. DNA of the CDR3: TGCAGCGTCATTGACAGGGTCGAAGGATATGGCTACACCTTC. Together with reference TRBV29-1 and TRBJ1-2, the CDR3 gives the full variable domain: SAVISQKPSRDICQRGTSLTIQCQVDSQVTMMFWYRQQPGQSLTLIATANQGSEATYESGFVIDKFPISRPNLTFSTLTVSNMSPEDSSIYLCSVIDRVEGYGYTFGSGTRLTVV.

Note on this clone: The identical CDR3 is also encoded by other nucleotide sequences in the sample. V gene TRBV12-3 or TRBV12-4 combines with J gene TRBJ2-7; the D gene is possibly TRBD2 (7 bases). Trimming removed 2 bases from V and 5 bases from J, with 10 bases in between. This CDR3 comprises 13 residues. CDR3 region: CASSLTGGHEQYF. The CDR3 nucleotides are TGTGCCAGCAGTTTAACGGGGGGCCACGAGCAGTACTTC.

The CDR3 DNA reads TGTGCCAGCAGCCGAGACAGCTCCTACGAGCAGTACTTC. This gives the protein CASSRDSSYEQYF. The chain joins TRBV7-9 to TRBJ2-7; maybe TRBD1 (5 bases). Between the trimmed V and J ends, which lost 5 bases and 0 bases, there was a span of 8 bases. Germline values: CDR1 SEHNR, CDR2 FQNEAQ (reference sequence). This CDR3 is built from 13 residues.

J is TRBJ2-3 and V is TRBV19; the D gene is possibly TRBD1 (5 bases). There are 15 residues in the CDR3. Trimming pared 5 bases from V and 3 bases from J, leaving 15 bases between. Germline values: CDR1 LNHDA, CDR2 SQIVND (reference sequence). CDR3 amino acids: CASSLREWKTDTQYF. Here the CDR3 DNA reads TGTGCCAGTAGTCTCAGGGAATGGAAGACAGATACGCAGTATTTT. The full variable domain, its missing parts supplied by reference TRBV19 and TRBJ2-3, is DGGITQSPKYLFRKEGQNVTLSCEQNLNHDAMYWYRQDPGQGLRLIYYSQIVNDFQKGDIAEGYSVSREKKESFPLTVTSAQKNPTAFYLCASSLREWKTDTQYFGPGTRLTVL.

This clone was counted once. The CDR3 protein is CAGHHLAPLSYEQYF. The CDR3 coding sequence is TGTGCCGGTCATCATCTAGCTCCTCTTTCCTACGAGCAGTACTTC. The genes are TRBV28 and TRBJ2-7, with D maybe TRBD2 (5 bases). The CDR3 sequence is 15 residues long. V was cut by 11 bases and J by 1 base, with 21 bases left in between. The germline CDR1 and CDR2 sequences are MDHEN and SYDVKM.

The CDR3 sequence: CASRQEVDEQFF. CDR3 nucleotide sequence: TGTGCCAGCAGACAAGAGGTGGATGAGCAGTTCTTC. The rearrangement joins TRBV2 to TRBJ2-1; D is ambiguous. Germline assignment: CDR1 SNHLY and CDR2 FYNNEI. The CDR3 is 12 residues long. V was trimmed by 6 bases and J by 8 bases, leaving 11 bases between them.

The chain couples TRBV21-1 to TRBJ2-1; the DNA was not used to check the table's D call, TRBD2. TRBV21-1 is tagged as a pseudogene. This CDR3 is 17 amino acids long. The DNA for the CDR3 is TGTGCCAGCAGCAAAGTTGAGACTAGCGGGACGAGTAATGAGCAGTTCTTC. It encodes CASSKVETSGTSNEQFF.

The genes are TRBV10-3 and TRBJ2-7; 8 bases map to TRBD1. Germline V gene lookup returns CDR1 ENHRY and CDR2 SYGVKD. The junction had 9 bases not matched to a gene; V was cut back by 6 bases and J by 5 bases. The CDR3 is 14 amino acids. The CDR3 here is CAIRPGQALDEQYF. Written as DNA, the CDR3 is TGTGCCATCAGACCGGGACAGGCTCTCGACGAGCAGTACTTC.

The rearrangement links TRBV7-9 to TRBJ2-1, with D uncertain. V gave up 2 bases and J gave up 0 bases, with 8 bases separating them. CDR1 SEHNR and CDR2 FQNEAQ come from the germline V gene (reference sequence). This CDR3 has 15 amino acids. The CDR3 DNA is TGTGCCAGCAGCTTATCGAGAAGCTCCTACAATGAGCAGTTCTTC. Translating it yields CASSLSRSSYNEQFF.

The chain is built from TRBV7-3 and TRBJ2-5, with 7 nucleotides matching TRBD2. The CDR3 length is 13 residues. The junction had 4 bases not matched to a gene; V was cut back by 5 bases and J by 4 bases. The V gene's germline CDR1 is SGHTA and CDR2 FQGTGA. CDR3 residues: CASSPSSGETQYF. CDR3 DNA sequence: TGTGCCAGCAGCCCGTCTAGCGGAGAGACCCAGTACTTC.

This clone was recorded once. The CDR3 DNA reads as TGTGCCACCAGCGCTGGGACTAGCGGGAGGGCCCAAGAGACCCAGTACTTC. The encoded protein is CATSAGTSGRAQETQYF. V is TRBV15 and J is TRBJ2-5; 16 bases align to TRBD2. This CDR3 spans 17 amino acids. V lost 5 bases, J lost 1 base, and 4 bases stayed unmatched. Germline loops: CDR1 LNHNV, CDR2 YYDKDF (reference sequence). The whole variable domain, remainder taken from reference TRBV15 and TRBJ2-5, is DAMVIQNPRYQVTQFGKPVTLSCSQTLNHNVMYWYQQKSSQAPKLLFHYYDKDFNNEADTPDNFQSRRPNTSFCFLDIRSPGLGDTAMYLCATSAGTSGRAQETQYFGPGTRLLVL.

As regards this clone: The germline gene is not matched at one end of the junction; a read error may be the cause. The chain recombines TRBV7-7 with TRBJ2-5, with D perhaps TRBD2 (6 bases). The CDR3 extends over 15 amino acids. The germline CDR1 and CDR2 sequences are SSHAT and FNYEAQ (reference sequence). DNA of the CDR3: TGTGCTAGCAGCGGGTTCGGGACTCCTACGGAGACCCAGTACTTC. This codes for CASSGFGTPTETQYF.

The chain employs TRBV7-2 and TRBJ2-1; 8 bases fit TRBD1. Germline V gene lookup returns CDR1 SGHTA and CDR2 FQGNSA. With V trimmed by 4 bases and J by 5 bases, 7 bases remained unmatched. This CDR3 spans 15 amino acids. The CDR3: CASSSRPTGDNEQFF. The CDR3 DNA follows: TGTGCCAGCAGCTCGCGACCGACAGGGGACAATGAGCAGTTCTTC. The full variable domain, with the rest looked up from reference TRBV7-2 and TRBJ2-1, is GAGVSQSPSNKVTEKGKDVELRCDPISGHTALYWYRQSLGQGLEFLIYFQGNSAPDKSGLPSDRFSAERTGGSVSTLTIQRTQQEDSAVYLCASSSRPTGDNEQFFGPGTRLTVL.

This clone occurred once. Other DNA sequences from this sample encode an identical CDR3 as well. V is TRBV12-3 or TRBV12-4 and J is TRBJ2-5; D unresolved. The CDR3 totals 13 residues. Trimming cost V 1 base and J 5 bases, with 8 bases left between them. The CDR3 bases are TGTGCCAGCAGTTTAGGCCTGGAGGAGACCCAGTACTTC. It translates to CASSLGLEETQYF.

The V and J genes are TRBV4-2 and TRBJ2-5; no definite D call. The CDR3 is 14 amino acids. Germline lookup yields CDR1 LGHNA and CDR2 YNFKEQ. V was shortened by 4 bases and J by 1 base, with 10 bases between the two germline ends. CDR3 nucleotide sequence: TGTGCCAGCAGCCGAGAGTCTCCCCAAGAGACCCAGTACTTC. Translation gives CASSRESPQETQYF.

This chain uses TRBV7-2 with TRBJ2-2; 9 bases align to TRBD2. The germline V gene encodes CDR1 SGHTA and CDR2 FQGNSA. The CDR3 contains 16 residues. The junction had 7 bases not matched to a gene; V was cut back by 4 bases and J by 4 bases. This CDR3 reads CASSYSGRRGTGELFF. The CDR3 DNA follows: TGTGCCAGCAGCTATAGCGGGAGACGGGGCACCGGGGAGCTGTTTTTT.

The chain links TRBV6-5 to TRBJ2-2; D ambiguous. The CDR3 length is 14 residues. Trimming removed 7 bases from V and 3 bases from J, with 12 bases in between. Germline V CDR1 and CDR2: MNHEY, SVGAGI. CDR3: CASKSLVYTGELFF. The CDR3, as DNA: TGTGCCAGCAAGAGTCTGGTCTACACCGGGGAGCTGTTTTTT.

The CDR3 DNA is TGTGCCAGCAGCTTCGCTAGCGGGAGTAATGAGCAGTTCTTC. It codes for CASSFASGSNEQFF. This chain joins TRBV13 and TRBJ2-1; 10 bases fit TRBD2. Per the germline V gene, CDR1 is PRHDT and CDR2 is FYEKMQ (reference sequence). The ends lost 3 bases at V and 7 bases at J; junction bases unmatched: 3. The CDR3 has 14 residues.

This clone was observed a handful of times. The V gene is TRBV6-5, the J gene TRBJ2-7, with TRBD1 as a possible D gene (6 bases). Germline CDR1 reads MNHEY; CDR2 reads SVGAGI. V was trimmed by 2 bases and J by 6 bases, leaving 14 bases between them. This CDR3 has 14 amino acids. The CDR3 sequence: CASSYQGQSFEQYF. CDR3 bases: TGTGCCAGCAGTTACCAAGGACAGTCATTCGAGCAGTACTTC.

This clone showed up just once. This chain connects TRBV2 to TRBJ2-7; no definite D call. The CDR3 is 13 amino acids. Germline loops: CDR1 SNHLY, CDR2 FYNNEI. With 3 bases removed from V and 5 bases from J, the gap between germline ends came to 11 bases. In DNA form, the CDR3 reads TGTGCCAGCAGTGAGGGCCGGTGGAACGAGCAGTACTTC. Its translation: CASSEGRWNEQYF. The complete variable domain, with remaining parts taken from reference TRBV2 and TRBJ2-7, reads EPEVTQTPSHQVTQMGQEVILRCVPISNHLYFYWYRQILGQKVEFLVSFYNNEISEKSEIFDDQFSVERPDGSNFTLKIRSTKLEDSAMYFCASSEGRWNEQYFGPGTRLTVT.

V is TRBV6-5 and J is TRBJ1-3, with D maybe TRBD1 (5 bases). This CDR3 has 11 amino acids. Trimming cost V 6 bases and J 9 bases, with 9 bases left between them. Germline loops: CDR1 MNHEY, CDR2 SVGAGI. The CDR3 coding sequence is TGTGCCAGCAGGGTGGACATCACCATATATTTT. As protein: CASRVDITIYF.

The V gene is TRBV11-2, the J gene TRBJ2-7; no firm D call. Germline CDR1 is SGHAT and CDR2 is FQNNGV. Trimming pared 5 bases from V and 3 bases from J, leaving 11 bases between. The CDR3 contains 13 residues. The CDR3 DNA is TGTGCCAGCAGCCGCGTTCTAGACTACGAGCAGTACTTC. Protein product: CASSRVLDYEQYF.

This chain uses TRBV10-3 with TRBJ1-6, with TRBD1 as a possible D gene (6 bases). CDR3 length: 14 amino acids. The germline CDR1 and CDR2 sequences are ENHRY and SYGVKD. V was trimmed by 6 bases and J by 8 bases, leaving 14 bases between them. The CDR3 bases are TGTGCCATCAGGGCAGACAGGTCAGATTCACCCCTCCACTTT. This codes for CAIRADRSDSPLHF.

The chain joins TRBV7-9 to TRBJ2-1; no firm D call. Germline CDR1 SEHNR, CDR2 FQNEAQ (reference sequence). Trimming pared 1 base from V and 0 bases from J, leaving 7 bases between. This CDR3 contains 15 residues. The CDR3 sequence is CASSLVPNSYNEQFF. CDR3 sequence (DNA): TGTGCCAGCAGCTTAGTCCCAAACTCCTACAATGAGCAGTTCTTC.

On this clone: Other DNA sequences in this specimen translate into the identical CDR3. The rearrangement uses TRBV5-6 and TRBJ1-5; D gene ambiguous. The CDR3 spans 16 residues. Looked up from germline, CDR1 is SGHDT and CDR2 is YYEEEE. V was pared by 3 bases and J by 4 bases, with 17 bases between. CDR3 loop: CASSSLGGPANQPQHF. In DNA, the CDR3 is TGTGCCAGCAGCTCCCTGGGAGGACCAGCAAATCAGCCCCAGCATTTT.

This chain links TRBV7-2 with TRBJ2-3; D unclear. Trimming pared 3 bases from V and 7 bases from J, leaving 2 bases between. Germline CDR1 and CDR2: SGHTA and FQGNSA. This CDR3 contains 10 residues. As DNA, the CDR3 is TGTGCCAGCAGCTTCAATACGCAGTATTTT. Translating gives CASSFNTQYF.

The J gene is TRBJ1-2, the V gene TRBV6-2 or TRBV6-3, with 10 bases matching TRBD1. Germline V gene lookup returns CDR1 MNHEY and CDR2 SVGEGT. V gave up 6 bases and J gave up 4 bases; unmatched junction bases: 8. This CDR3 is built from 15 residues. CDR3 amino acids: CASSTTGGDGYGYTF. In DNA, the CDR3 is TGTGCCAGCAGCACGACAGGGGGCGATGGCTATGGCTACACCTTC.

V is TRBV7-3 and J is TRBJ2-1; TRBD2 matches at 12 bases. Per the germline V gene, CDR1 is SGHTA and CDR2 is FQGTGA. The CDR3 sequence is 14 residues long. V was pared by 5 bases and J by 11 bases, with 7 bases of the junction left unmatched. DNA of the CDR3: TGTGCCAGCAGCGTACAAAGGACTAGCGGGAAGCAGTTCTTC. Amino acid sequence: CASSVQRTSGKQFF.